This TCR beta chain was identified during a study of T cell changes during pregnancy in multiple sclerosis. Germline trimming cut 2 bases from V and 5 bases from J; bases unmatched to any gene: 5. From germline, CDR1 is MNHEY and CDR2 SMNVEV (reference sequence). The CDR3 is made up of 14 amino acids. Assay used: immunoSEQ multiplex PCR; TCRdb lists only in-frame clones, some missing. The sample carries about 43,000 clones, about 90% recorded once. The genes are TRBV27 and TRBJ2-7; 8 nucleotides match TRBD1. The sample here was peripheral blood, taken in the second trimester of pregnancy. The origin of this receptor is a female donor in good health, enrolled as a control in a pregnancy study. CDR3 region: CASSLIRGQHEQYF. The CDR3 DNA follows: TGTGCCAGCAGTTTAATCAGGGGGCAGCACGAGCAGTACTTC.